This T cell receptor beta chain was sequenced in a study of long-term antiretroviral therapy in people with HIV. Trimming took off 5 bases at V and 8 bases at J, with 12 bases between the two ends. Germline CDR1 is SEHNR and CDR2 is FQNEAQ (reference sequence). CDR3 size: 12 residues. Running of the v3.0 immunoSEQ assay took place at survey level. The method was immunoSEQ multiplex PCR; TCRdb's version includes in-frame clones alone and lacks a portion of them. The table includes approximately 32,000 clones, 83% detected once. The sequences come from unsorted PBMCs, collected 0.4 years before starting antiretroviral therapy. This TCR was sampled from a man between 18 and 35 years old with HIV. The chain joins TRBV7-9 to TRBJ1-1; TRBD1 might be the D (6 bases). The CDR3 DNA follows: TGTGCCAGCAGCCAAACAACAGGGGAAGCTTTCTTT. It translates to CASSQTTGEAFF.